The T cell receptor (beta chain) under discussion was sequenced for a study of cytomegalovirus exposure and HLA in healthy donors (dated by TCRdb to about 2017). Background for the entire study: An earlier analysis of roughly 630 of the donors reported about 250 Gb of sequence data and roughly 110 million unique TCR beta sequences from 150 million to 200 million T cells. All discovery cohort repertoires had been generated using a single sequencing platform. Because of strong linkage in the cohort, five DR-DQ haplotypes were treated as single units for association and clustering. Approximately 300 gigabases of sequencing data and roughly 80 million unique TCR sequences made up an early release that covered several hundred HLA-typed donors. Donor age, sex, ethnicity and CMV serostatus were compiled alongside the repertoire data. An earlier analysis of several hundred of the donors applied high-throughput TCR beta sequencing to assess whether each TCR beta V gene segment acted as functional or pseudogenic. Rather than drawing on any new phenotypic data, the later analysis identified candidate immune exposures from TCR beta sequences and the way those sequences occurred across donors. The study profiled the T cell repertoires of more than 500 subjects by immunosequencing and related them to cytomegalovirus serostatus. The number of donors typed differed by locus, with about 629-630 for A, B, C, DRB1 and DQB1, more than 500 for DQA1, 600 to 610 for DPA1, and some 440 for DPB1. A separate validation cohort of roughly 130 different subjects was used in addition to the approximately 700-subject first cohort. Among about 390 genotyped donors of the cohort, an average of about 240,000 unique TCR beta nucleotide sequences were sequenced per donor, roughly a sixth of them non-productive. Both class I and class II loci were covered by HLA typing, at four-digit resolution. The study was designed to test whether signatures of past pathogen exposure could be identified by cataloging public T cell receptors. In a later analysis, previously published TCR beta repertoires from more than 500 donors were re-analyzed and high-resolution HLA genotyping was added so that TCR occurrence patterns could be studied. Among the roughly 400 genotyped donors, around 81% belonged to the genetic ancestry cluster associated with self-reported Caucasian donors. The study combined high-throughput TCR immunosequencing, statistical association of individual TCRs with disease status, and machine learning to predict cytomegalovirus infection status. Genome-wide SNP genotypes for about 65% of the 666 donors were used in a later genetic analysis, which treated that subset as a discovery cohort.

Libraries were made using the immunoSEQ multiplex PCR assay. For the multiplex PCR, a mixture combining 60 forward primers for TCR Vbeta segments and 13 reverse primers for TCR Jbeta segments was used. Amplification of the CDR3 region of rearranged TCR beta genes was performed with a multiplex PCR assay on genomic DNA. The amplified TCR beta libraries were sequenced on the Illumina HiSeq System as 87-base-pair reads. The authors processed their data as follows. A later analysis counted 75 million to 100 million unique TCR beta chains across the 650 to 800 repertoires, and approximately 11 million of these chains were shared by at least two donors. To remove PCR and sequencing errors, raw reads were error-corrected and collapsed into unique sequences using a nearest-neighbor algorithm that merged closely related sequences. Alignment of CDR3 sequences to IMGT reference sequences was used to assign V, D and J gene segments. Each retained sequence needed at least a six-nucleotide match to both a V gene segment and a J gene segment. A rearrangement counted as productive if the CDR3 had no stop codons and remained in frame with V and J, and every other rearrangement counted as non-productive. Following IMGT convention, CDR3 was defined as the stretch from the second conserved V-encoded cysteine to the conserved J-encoded phenylalanine. The earlier analysis of 450 to 750 of the donors excluded any sequence lacking an unambiguous match to a single V gene segment. An earlier analysis of a few hundred of the donors called V segments functional above 56.7% productive rearrangements and segregating when the between-donor standard deviation exceeded 5%. To diagnose cytomegalovirus status from the catalog of TCR beta chain sequences, a statistical classification framework was built. In a later analysis, TCR nucleotide sequences were compared against IMGT/GENE-DB human TR gene sequences so that V and J genes could be assigned. The TCRdist pipeline was used in a later analysis to assign CDR3 sequences and most-parsimonious VDJ recombination scenarios. In a later analysis, every TCR beta chain was defined by the combination of its CDR3 amino acid sequence and its V-gene family, and reads without a unique V-gene family were dropped. In a later analysis, nearly 600 highly shared, low-generation-probability nucleotide sequences were removed to address suspected cross-contamination and a sequencing artifact. In a later analysis, a clonal expansion index for each public chain was calculated from normalized within-repertoire ranks of inferred template counts. In a later analysis, generation probabilities were computed using a VDJ recombination model fitted to out-of-frame rearrangements, and the results were checked against IGoR. In a later analysis, TCR-TCR, TCR-HLA and TCR-CMV co-occurrence was scored with hypergeometric tests, and a repertoire-size bias correction was applied to TCR pairs. To estimate false discovery rates, a later analysis permuted the HLA or CMV assignments 20 times. In a later analysis, co-occurring TCRs were grouped using DBSCAN, and TCRdist sequence similarity was added for clustering within HLA-allele-positive subsets. Co-occurrence clustering excluded repertoires with fewer than 30,000 or more than 120,000 public chains, plus five with anomalous nucleotide sharing. TCRdb provides this immuneACCESS table in a form limited to in-frame rearrangements. Some clones are lacking; in checked studies, under half of them reflect an unresolved V gene, and why the rest are absent is not known. V, J and clone size are taken as reported in that table, and D and trimming were inferred from the DNA itself. The sample includes a few hundred thousand clones, with roughly 91% observed a single time. The leading ten clones occupy approximately 1.5% of the sample.

Results and caveats for the whole study, not just this receptor: A group of highly shared sequence variants was considered likely to be a technical artifact of the sequencing pipeline. The classifier was reported to diagnose cytomegalovirus status with high specificity and sensitivity in both the original and validation cohorts. Because some donors lacked HLA typing at each locus, the association tests relied only on the typed subset. Compared with the approximately 670-donor mean, donors in an Asian-associated ancestry cluster had fewer N-insertions in productive TCRs, according to a later genetic analysis. Because counts were too low, some 17 rarely observed V segments, including chromosome 9 orphons, were left out of the earlier analysis of 500 to 750 of the donors. Sequencing depth was assumed to be roughly uniform across donors in the presence/absence analyses, though that assumption may not hold. In a later analysis, most CMV-associated TCR beta chains were found to appear HLA-restricted, with HLA associations seemingly driven largely by CMV exposure. When HLA alleles, especially DR and DQ, strongly co-occurred, attributing TCR associations to individual alleles was difficult. In vitro tests confirmed that a few of the cytomegalovirus-associated TCR beta chains recognize cytomegalovirus antigens. Most TCR sequences were observed very rarely across donors, whereas some public TCRs were present in many individuals. At a false discovery rate of 0.05, a later analysis linked around 15,000 TCR beta sequences to specific HLA alleles. Broadly in line with IMGT annotations, most TCR beta V segments showed up in productive rearrangements about 87% or about 30% of the time in an earlier analysis of several hundred of the donors. For the cohort, immune exposure information was limited to CMV serostatus. Several of the top co-occurrence clusters appeared to be linked to parvovirus B19, influenza, CMV and Epstein-Barr virus, according to a later analysis. In a later analysis, the rate of TCR association differed among HLA loci, with DRB1 alleles having the most associated TCRs and HLA-C alleles having the fewest. The cohort was sequenced for TCR beta chains only, and without alpha or paired-chain data the features that could be detected were limited. Some IMGT-functional V segments, including TRBV6-2 and TRBV6-3, could not be told apart with the 87-base-pair reads, so those segments were excluded. In a later analysis, HLA-associated TCR beta chains showed more clonal expansion and lower generation probabilities than non-associated chains that were equally common. The authors suggested that the approach could potentially be extended to other disease states and immunological phenotypes. A further reported finding was that TCR beta sequences accurately predicted the HLA-A and HLA-B alleles for most subjects in the first cohort. Correlated functional status among segregating V segments might reflect linkage disequilibrium, but an unknown experimental factor could not be ruled out. A later genetic analysis associated a missense DCLRE1C variant with V-gene and J-gene trimming of TCR beta chains, and an independent cohort replicated the association. In the study, some 180 TCR beta chains were listed as associated with cytomegalovirus.

This clone has just one count. It has no known antigen specificity. No base-level quality is on record; no much larger clone is a single base apart. Trimming leaves V shorter by 7 bases and J shorter by 4 bases, with the junction holding 12 bases beyond the gene matches. As encoded in the germline V gene, CDR1 is MDHEN while CDR2 is SYDVKM. The CDR3 goes from the cysteine to the phenylalanine over 15 residues. Solely the CDR3 DNA is kept, with 45 bases framed from the first base. The cohort was made up of 650 to 700 healthy bone marrow donors. All cohort members were sampled while nominally healthy, although unrecorded immune exposures were likely present. The donor tested CMV seronegative, placing the donor among the 300 to 450 seronegative members of the cohort. Each donor provided a peripheral blood sample, and peripheral blood mononuclear cells were used for TCR beta sequencing. Genomic DNA was extracted from the blood cell samples with the Qiagen DNeasy Blood Extraction Kit.

The sequence derives from a girl aged 2 to 10 in good health and CMV-seronegative. The sequencing input was PBMCs. This receptor chain uses TRBV28 and TRBJ1-1; 7 of the junction bases match TRBD1. The bases are TGTGCCAGCATCCCGAGGGGGGCAGGGGGCACTGAAGCTTTCTTT. The encoded protein is CASIPRGAGGTEAFF.